The 20 T cell receptor beta chains below all came from one sample that was sequenced in a study of cytomegalovirus exposure and HLA in healthy donors. Primers: 60 Vbeta forward and 13 Jbeta reverse. Clones were sequenced by immunoSEQ multiplex PCR, and TCRdb holds only the in-frame ones, with some missing. Of about 110,000 clones listed, around 81% are singletons. Sequencing was done on a sample of PBMCs. These receptors were obtained from a woman aged 30 to 39 in good health and CMV-seronegative.

This chain connects TRBV19 to TRBJ2-1, with D possibly TRBD1 on 6 matching bases. Germline V lookup: CDR1 LNHDA, CDR2 SQIVND (reference sequence). The CDR3 extends over 15 amino acids. Trimming removed 2 bases at V and 6 bases at J, with 14 bases between. DNA of the CDR3: TGTGCCAGTAGTATACCCACAGGGTTCCTCAATGAGCAGTTCTTC. It specifies CASSIPTGFLNEQFF. Looking up the rest from reference TRBV19 and TRBJ2-1 gives the full variable domain: DGGITQSPKYLFRKEGQNVTLSCEQNLNHDAMYWYRQDPGQGLRLIYYSQIVNDFQKGDIAEGYSVSREKKESFPLTVTSAQKNPTAFYLCASSIPTGFLNEQFFGPGTRLTVL.

The gene calls are TRBV30 and TRBJ1-5, with a tentative D call TRBD1 (5 bases). Germline V lookup: CDR1 GTSNPN, CDR2 SVGIG (reference sequence). The CDR3 spans 14 residues. With 1 base removed from V and 5 bases from J, the gap between germline ends came to 12 bases. CDR3 amino acids: CAWSGAGIYQPQHF. The CDR3 region has the DNA TGTGCCTGGAGTGGGGCAGGGATATATCAGCCCCAGCATTTT.

This clone has only one observation. The CDR3: CASSPRTSTEQYF. CDR3 DNA: TGTGCCAGCAGCCCCAGGACTAGTACAGAGCAGTACTTC. The rearrangement links TRBV7-9 to TRBJ2-5; the match to TRBD2 covers 7 bases. The CDR3 runs to 13 residues. Germline loops: CDR1 SEHNR, CDR2 FQNEAQ (reference sequence). V gave up 5 bases and J gave up 11 bases; unmatched junction bases: 11. The full variable domain, with the rest looked up from reference TRBV7-9 and TRBJ2-5, is DTGVSQNPRHKITKRGQNVTFRCDPISEHNRLYWYRQTLGQGPEFLTYFQNEAQLEKSRLLSDRFSAERPKGSFSTLEIQRTEQGDSAMYLCASSPRTSTEQYFGPGTRLLVL.

The genes are TRBV2 and TRBJ2-5; possible D gene TRBD2, 5 bases. Germline CDR1 reads SNHLY; CDR2 reads FYNNEI. V shed 2 bases and J shed 5 bases, with 21 bases lying between them. This CDR3 spans 17 amino acids. As DNA, the CDR3 is TGTGCCAGCAGTGAACTTCGGACGGGGTCCCCTGGGGAGACCCAGTACTTC. This encodes CASSELRTGSPGETQYF.

This chain links TRBV7-2 with TRBJ2-3; TRBD2 might be the D (6 bases). The V and J ends lost 0 bases and 8 bases respectively, with 9 bases between them. CDR3 length: 13 residues. Germline V gene data show CDR1 as SGHTA and CDR2 as FQGNSA. The CDR3 region has the DNA TGTGCCAGCAGCTTAGCGGAGGGCGGTACGCAGTATTTT. Its translation is CASSLAEGGTQYF.

The gene calls are TRBV5-4 and TRBJ2-1, with D maybe TRBD2 (5 bases). Germline lookup yields CDR1 SGHNT and CDR2 YYREEE (reference sequence). Between the trimmed V and J ends, which lost 2 bases and 0 bases, there was a span of 9 bases. This CDR3 comprises 15 residues. CDR3 region: CASSLIRDSYNEQFF. The CDR3 nucleotides read TGTGCCAGCAGCTTAATTCGGGACTCCTACAATGAGCAGTTCTTC.

CDR3 in DNA: TGCAGCGTGGGGGGGCTAGCGGGAGGGAAACCCTACGAGCAGTACTTC. Residues: CSVGGLAGGKPYEQYF. The chain is built from TRBV29-1 and TRBJ2-7; 12 bases fit TRBD2. The CDR3 spans 16 residues. The trim removed 6 bases at V and 2 bases at J, leaving 11 bases unmatched. Per the germline V gene, CDR1 is SQVTM and CDR2 is ANQGSEA.

The rearrangement joins TRBV10-3 to TRBJ2-1, with TRBD2 as a possible D gene (6 bases). V was trimmed by 7 bases and J by 3 bases, leaving 16 bases between them. The CDR3 covers 15 residues. Germline assignment: CDR1 ENHRY and CDR2 SYGVKD. CDR3 DNA sequence: TGTGCCATCAAGCGTAGCGGTTTGATCTACAATGAGCAGTTCTTC. It specifies CAIKRSGLIYNEQFF.

The genes are TRBV6-5 and TRBJ2-2; 7 nucleotides align to TRBD1. V was clipped by 6 bases and J by 7 bases; unmatched bases: 11. This CDR3 is 15 amino acids long. CDR1 is MNHEY and CDR2 is SVGAGI in the germline V gene. CDR3 nucleotide sequence: TGTGCCAGCAGAACCAGACAGGGTGTCGGCGGGGAGCTGTTTTTT. It specifies CASRTRQGVGGELFF.

The chain combines TRBV5-1 with TRBJ2-7; no reliable D call. The CDR3 extends over 15 amino acids. Between the trimmed V and J ends, which lost 4 bases and 3 bases, there was a span of 17 bases. Germline V lookup: CDR1 SGHRS, CDR2 YFSETQ. The CDR3 region is CASSTLGEGSYEQYF. CDR3 DNA sequence: TGCGCCAGCAGCACGTTGGGCGAAGGCAGCTACGAGCAGTACTTC.

The chain is built from TRBV29-1 and TRBJ1-2; TRBD1 agrees at 7 bases. Per germline, CDR1 SQVTM and CDR2 ANQGSEA. The ends lost 8 bases at V and 0 bases at J; junction bases unmatched: 15. This CDR3 is built from 16 residues. CDR3 sequence (DNA): TGCAGCACGGCAGGGGGGCAGTTCCCCACTAACTATGGCTACACCTTC. Protein: CSTAGGQFPTNYGYTF.

This clone was recorded a few times. The chain has TRBV4-1 and TRBJ2-7; 7 bases fit TRBD1. Germline assignment: CDR1 MGHRA and CDR2 YSYEKL. This CDR3 has 15 amino acids. The V segment lost 2 bases and the J segment 3 bases; nucleotides outside the gene matches: 7. CDR3 protein: CASSQFDREIYEQYF. Here the CDR3 DNA reads TGCGCCAGCAGCCAATTCGACAGGGAGATCTACGAGCAGTACTTC.

In nucleotides, the CDR3 is TGTGCCAGCAGCCTCTCCGGCGCTAGCGGGGGCCACAATGAGCAGTTCTTC. Its translation is CASSLSGASGGHNEQFF. The rearrangement uses TRBV7-6 and TRBJ2-1, with TRBD2 matching 10 bases. Looked up from germline, CDR1 is SGHVS and CDR2 is FNYEAQ. V shed 5 bases, J shed 5 bases, and the junction held 12 bases outside the gene matches. This CDR3 is built from 17 residues.

The V call is TRBV6-1, the J call TRBJ2-7; 11 bases align to TRBD2. The CDR3 runs to 15 residues. The J segment lost 7 bases and the V segment lost 4 bases, leaving 9 bases of the junction unmatched. The germline V gene encodes CDR1 MNHNS and CDR2 SASEGT. CDR3 in DNA: TGTGCCAGCAGTGTTAGCGGGAGGGCCTTGGGTGAGCAGTACTTC. Translating it yields CASSVSGRALGEQYF.

The V and J genes are TRBV11-2 and TRBJ2-7; TRBD2 aligns across 14 bases. Trimming took 4 bases from V and 5 from J; bases not matched to a gene: 4. The CDR3 extends over 15 amino acids. CDR1 is SGHAT and CDR2 is FQNNGV in the germline V gene. The CDR3 DNA reads as TGTGCCAGCAGCTGGGGGACTAGCGGGAGAAACGAGCAGTACTTC. Its protein is CASSWGTSGRNEQYF.

V gene TRBV5-1 combines with J gene TRBJ2-7, with 15 bases identical to TRBD2. The V gene's germline CDR1 is SGHRS and CDR2 YFSETQ. The J segment lost 3 bases and the V segment lost 2 bases, leaving 9 bases of the junction unmatched. This CDR3 region has 18 residues. Here the CDR3 reads CASSLEGLAGGRVYEQYF. The CDR3 coding sequence is TGCGCCAGCAGCTTAGAAGGACTAGCGGGAGGGCGGGTCTACGAGCAGTACTTC.

This chain connects TRBV9 to TRBJ2-7; TRBD2 aligns across 9 bases. The germline V gene has CDR1 SGDLS and CDR2 YYNGEE. CDR3 size: 16 residues. Trimming cost V 0 bases and J 0 bases; bases outside gene matches: 4. CDR3 amino acids: CASSVEVSGGSYEQYF. The CDR3 DNA reads TGTGCCAGCAGCGTAGAAGTTAGCGGGGGCTCCTACGAGCAGTACTTC.

The genes are TRBV10-3 and TRBJ2-7, with 9 positions matching TRBD2. V gave up 10 bases and J gave up 1 base; unmatched junction bases: 14. CDR1 is ENHRY, CDR2 SYGVKD, per germline. This CDR3 spans 16 amino acids. The CDR3 region is CATGQGPSGISYEQYF. CDR3 sequence (DNA): TGTGCCACGGGTCAGGGGCCTAGCGGGATTTCCTACGAGCAGTACTTC.

The rearrangement joins TRBV4-1 to TRBJ2-2; 11 positions match TRBD2. The CDR3 is made up of 16 amino acids. In germline, CDR1 is MGHRA, CDR2 YSYEKL. Germline trimming cut 2 bases from V and 4 bases from J; bases unmatched to any gene: 3. CDR3 nucleotides: TGCGCCAGCAGCCAATGGACTAGCGGGTCCACCGGGGAGCTGTTTTTT. It translates to CASSQWTSGSTGELFF.

The V gene is TRBV2, the J gene TRBJ1-1; D uncertain. The CDR3 length is 15 residues. Per the germline V gene, CDR1 is SNHLY and CDR2 is FYNNEI. V was shortened by 3 bases and J by 1 base, with 12 bases between the two germline ends. As DNA, the CDR3 is TGTGCCAGCAGTGAGGTCGTTATGCGGAACACTGAAGCTTTCTTT. Its translation is CASSEVVMRNTEAFF. Based on the CDR3 plus reference TRBV2 and TRBJ1-1, the full variable domain is EPEVTQTPSHQVTQMGQEVILRCVPISNHLYFYWYRQILGQKVEFLVSFYNNEISEKSEIFDDQFSVERPDGSNFTLKIRSTKLEDSAMYFCASSEVVMRNTEAFFGQGTRLTVV.